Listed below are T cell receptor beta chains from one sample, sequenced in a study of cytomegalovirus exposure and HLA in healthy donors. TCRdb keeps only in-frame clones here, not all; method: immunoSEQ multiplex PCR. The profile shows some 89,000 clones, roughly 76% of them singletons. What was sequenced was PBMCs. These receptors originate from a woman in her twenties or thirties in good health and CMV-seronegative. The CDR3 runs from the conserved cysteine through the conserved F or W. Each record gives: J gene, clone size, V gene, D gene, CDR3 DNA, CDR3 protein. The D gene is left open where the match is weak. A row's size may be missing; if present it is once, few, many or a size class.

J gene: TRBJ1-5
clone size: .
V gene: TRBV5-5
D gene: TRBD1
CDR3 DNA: TGTGCCAGCAGCTTATTAGGGGGCGATAGCAATCAGCCCCAGCATTTT
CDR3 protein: CASSLLGGDSNQPQHF

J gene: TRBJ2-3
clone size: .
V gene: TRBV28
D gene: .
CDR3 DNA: TGTGCCAGCAGTTTATACGCCCAACTGGATACGCAGTATTTT
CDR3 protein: CASSLYAQLDTQYF

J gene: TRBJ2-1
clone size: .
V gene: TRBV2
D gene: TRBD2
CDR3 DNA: TGTGCCGGAACGGGACTAGCGGGAGTCGGTAGGAATGAGCAGTTCTTC
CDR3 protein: CAGTGLAGVGRNEQFF

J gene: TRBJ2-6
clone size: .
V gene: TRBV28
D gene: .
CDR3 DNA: TGTGCCAGCAGTCCCCTAGACAGGACGACTTACTCTGGGGCCAACGTCCTGACTTTC
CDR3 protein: CASSPLDRTTYSGANVLTF

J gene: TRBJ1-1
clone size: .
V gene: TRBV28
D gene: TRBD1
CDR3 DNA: TGTGCCAGCAGTTCACGACAGGGCTACACTGAAGCTTTCTTT
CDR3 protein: CASSSRQGYTEAFF

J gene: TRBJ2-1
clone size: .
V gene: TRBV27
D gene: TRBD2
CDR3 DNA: TGTGCCAGCAGTCCTCCTAGGCGGGAGGGCCGGGATGAGCAGTTCTTC
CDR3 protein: CASSPPRREGRDEQFF

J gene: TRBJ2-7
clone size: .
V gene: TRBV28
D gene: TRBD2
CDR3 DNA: TGTGCCAGTCTAGCGGGAGGGATCTACGAGCAGTACTTC
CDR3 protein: CASLAGGIYEQYF

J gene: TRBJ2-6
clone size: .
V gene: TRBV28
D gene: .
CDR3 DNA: TGTGCCATCGGGGGAGTCTCCGGGGCCAACGTCCTGACTTTC
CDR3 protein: CAIGGVSGANVLTF

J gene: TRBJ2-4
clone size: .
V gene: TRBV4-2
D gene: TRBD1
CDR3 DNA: TGTGCCAGCAGCCAATCCACGGACAGGATCAAAAACATTCAGTACTTC
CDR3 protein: CASSQSTDRIKNIQYF

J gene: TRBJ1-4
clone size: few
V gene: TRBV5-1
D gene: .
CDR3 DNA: TGCGCCAGCAAGAGAGAAGCAACTAATGAAAAACTGTTTTTT
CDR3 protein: CASKREATNEKLFF

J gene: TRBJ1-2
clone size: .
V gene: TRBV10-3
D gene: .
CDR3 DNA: TGTGCCATCAGTGACGCGGTCCTCTATGGCTACACCTTC
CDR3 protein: CAISDAVLYGYTF

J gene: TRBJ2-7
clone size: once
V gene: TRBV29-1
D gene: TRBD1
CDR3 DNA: TGCAGCGTTGAAAGACAGGGGGCGGCCTACGAGCAGTACTTC
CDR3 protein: CSVERQGAAYEQYF

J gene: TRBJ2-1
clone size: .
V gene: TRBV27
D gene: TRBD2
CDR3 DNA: TGTGCCAGCAGTTTATGGGGTGGACTAGCCACTAATGAGCAGTTCTTC
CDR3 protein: CASSLWGGLATNEQFF

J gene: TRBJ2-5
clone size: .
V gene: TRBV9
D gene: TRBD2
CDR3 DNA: TGTGCCAGCAGCCCTTCCCGCGGACTAGCGGGGGAATTGGGGAAGACCCAGTACTTC
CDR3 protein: CASSPSRGLAGELGKTQYF

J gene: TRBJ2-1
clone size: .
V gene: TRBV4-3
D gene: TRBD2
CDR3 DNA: TGCGCCAGCAGCCAAGAAGGGAGGACTAGCGGGAGGGATTACAATGAGCAGTTCTTC
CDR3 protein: CASSQEGRTSGRDYNEQFF

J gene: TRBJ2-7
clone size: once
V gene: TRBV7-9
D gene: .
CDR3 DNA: TGTGCCAGCAGCAGCAGGGAATTAGTAGCCTACGAGCAGTACTTC
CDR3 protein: CASSSRELVAYEQYF

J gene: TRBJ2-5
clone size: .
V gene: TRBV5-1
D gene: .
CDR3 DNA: TGCGCCAGCAGCTTGGGCGCTAAGAACCAAGAGACCCAGTACTTC
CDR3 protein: CASSLGAKNQETQYF

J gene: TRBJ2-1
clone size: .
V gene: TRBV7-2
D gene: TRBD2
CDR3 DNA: TGTGCCAGCAGCGTTGGACTAGCGGGAGGGTATGAGCAGTTCTTC
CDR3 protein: CASSVGLAGGYEQFF

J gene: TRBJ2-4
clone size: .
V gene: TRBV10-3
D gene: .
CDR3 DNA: TGTGCCATCAAGGAGGAGGGAAACATTCAGTACTTC
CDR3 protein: CAIKEEGNIQYF

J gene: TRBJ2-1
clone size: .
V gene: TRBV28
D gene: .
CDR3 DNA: TGTGCCAGCAGTTTTGAATTAGCGGCGCCGTACAATGAGCAGTTCTTC
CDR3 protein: CASSFELAAPYNEQFF

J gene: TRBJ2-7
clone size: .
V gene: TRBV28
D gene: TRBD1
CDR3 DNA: TGTGCCAGCAGTCCCCCGGGGACAGGGGGTTCCTACGAGCAGTACTTC
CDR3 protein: CASSPPGTGGSYEQYF

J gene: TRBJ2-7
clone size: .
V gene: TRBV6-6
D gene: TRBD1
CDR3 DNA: TGTGCCAGCAGTGGGACAGACTACTCCTACGAGCAGTACTTC
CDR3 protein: CASSGTDYSYEQYF

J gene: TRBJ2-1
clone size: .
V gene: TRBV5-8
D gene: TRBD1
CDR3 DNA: TGTGCCAGCAGCCCCAGGACAGGGTCGGGTGAGCAGTTCTTC
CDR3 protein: CASSPRTGSGEQFF

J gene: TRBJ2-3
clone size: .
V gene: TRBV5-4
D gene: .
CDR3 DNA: TGTGCCAGCAGCTCAGGGCTAATAGGGATCTCAGATACGCAGTATTTT
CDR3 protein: CASSSGLIGISDTQYF

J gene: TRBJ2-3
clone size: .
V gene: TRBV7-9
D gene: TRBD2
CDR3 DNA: TGTGCCAGCAGCTTAGGCACTAGCGGAGATACGCAGTATTTT
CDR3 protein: CASSLGTSGDTQYF

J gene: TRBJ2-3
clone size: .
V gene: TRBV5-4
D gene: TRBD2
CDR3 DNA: TGTGCCAGCAGCTTAAAGCGGGAGAGGAGCACAGATACGCAGTATTTT
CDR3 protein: CASSLKRERSTDTQYF

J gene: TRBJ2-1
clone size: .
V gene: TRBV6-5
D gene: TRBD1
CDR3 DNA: TGTGCCAGCGCCCGGGACAGGGGAAATGAGCAGTTCTTC
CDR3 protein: CASARDRGNEQFF

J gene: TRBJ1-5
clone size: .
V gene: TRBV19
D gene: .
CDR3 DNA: TGTGCCAGTAAGCGCGCCAACCCTACAAATCAGCCCCAGCATTTT
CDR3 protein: CASKRANPTNQPQHF

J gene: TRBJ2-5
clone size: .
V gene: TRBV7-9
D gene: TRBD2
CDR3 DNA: TGTGCCAGCAGCTTCTCGGGACTAGCGGAAGAGACCCAGTACTTC
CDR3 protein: CASSFSGLAEETQYF

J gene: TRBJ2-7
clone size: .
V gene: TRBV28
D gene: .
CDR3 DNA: TGTGCCAGCAGTCCCCCCGGTAGGATAGGAGGCTACGAGCAGTACTTC
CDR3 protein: CASSPPGRIGGYEQYF

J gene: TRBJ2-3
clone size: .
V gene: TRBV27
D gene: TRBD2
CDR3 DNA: TGTGCCAGCAGTCCCCCGCCTAGCGGGCTTCTTACAGATACGCAGTATTTT
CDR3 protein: CASSPPPSGLLTDTQYF

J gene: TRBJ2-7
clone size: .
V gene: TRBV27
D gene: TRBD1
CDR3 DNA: TGTGCCAGCAGTTTATCGCAGGGGGCTGGCGAGCAGTACTTC
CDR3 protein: CASSLSQGAGEQYF

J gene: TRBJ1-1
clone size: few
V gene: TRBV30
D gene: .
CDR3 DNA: TGTGCCTGGGAGGGATACACTGAAGCTTTCTTT
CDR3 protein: CAWEGYTEAFF

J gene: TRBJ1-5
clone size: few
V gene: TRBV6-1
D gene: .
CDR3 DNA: TGTGCCAGCAGTGTGGGTTTAGGGGGCAATCAGCCCCAGCATTTT
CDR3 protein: CASSVGLGGNQPQHF

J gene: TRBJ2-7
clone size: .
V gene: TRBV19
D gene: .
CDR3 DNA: TGTGCCAGTAGTATGGAGGAGTCCTACGAGCAGTACTTC
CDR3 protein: CASSMEESYEQYF

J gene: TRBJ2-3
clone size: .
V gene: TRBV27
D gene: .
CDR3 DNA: TGTGCCAGCAGTTTGGTCAGGGCAATTGGAGATACGCAGTATTTT
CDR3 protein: CASSLVRAIGDTQYF

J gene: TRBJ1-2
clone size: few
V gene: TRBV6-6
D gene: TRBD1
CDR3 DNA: TGTGCCAGCAGCATCTTAGGGACAGGGTATGGCTACACCTTC
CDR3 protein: CASSILGTGYGYTF

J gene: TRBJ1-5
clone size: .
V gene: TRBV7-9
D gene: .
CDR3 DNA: TGTGCCAGCAGCTTCACGGGGGACCTCAATCAGCCCCAGCATTTT
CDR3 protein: CASSFTGDLNQPQHF

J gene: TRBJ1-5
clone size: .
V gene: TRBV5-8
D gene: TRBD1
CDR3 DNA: TGTGCCAGCAGTCTTAGACAGGGGGGGGGCAATCAGCCCCAGCATTTT
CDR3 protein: CASSLRQGGGNQPQHF

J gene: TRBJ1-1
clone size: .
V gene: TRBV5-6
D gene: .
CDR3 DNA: TGTGCCAGCAGCTTGGACACCTCCATGAACACTGAAGCTTTCTTT
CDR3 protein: CASSLDTSMNTEAFF

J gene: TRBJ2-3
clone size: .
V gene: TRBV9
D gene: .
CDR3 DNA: TGTGCCAGCAGCGAGAGGGTGATAACAGATACGCAGTATTTT
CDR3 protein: CASSERVITDTQYF

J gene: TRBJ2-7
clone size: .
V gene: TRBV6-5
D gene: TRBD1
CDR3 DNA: TGTGCCAGCAGTTACGCGACAGGGGCCTACGAGCAGTACTTC
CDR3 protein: CASSYATGAYEQYF

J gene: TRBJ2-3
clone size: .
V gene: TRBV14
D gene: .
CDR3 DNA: TGTGCCAGCAGCCAGACTAAGCTTAGCACAGATACGCAGTATTTT
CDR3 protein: CASSQTKLSTDTQYF

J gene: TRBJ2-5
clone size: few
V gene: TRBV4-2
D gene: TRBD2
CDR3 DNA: TGTGCCAGCAGCCCGGGACTAGCTCAAGAGACCCAGTACTTC
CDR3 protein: CASSPGLAQETQYF

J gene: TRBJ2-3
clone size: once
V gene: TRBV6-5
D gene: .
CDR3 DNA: TGTGCCAGCCTCCCGCTTGGGAGAATAGATACGCAGTATTTT
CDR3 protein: CASLPLGRIDTQYF

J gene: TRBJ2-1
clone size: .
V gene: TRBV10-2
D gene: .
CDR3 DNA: TGCGCCAGCAGTGAGGCTAGCCTCACGAATGAGCAGTTCTTC
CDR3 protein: CASSEASLTNEQFF

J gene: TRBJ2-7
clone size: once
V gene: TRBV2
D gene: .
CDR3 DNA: TGTGCCAGCGGGTCTGGCGGCTACGAGCAGTACTTC
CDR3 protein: CASGSGGYEQYF

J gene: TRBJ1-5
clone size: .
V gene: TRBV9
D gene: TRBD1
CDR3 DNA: TGTGCCAGCAGCGGCCAGCCAGGGGGCGGCAATCAGCCCCAGCATTTT
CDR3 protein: CASSGQPGGGNQPQHF

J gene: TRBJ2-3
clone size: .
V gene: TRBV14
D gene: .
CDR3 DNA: TGTGCCAGCAGCCTCAGAAGGTCGCTAGCCGGCACAGATACGCAGTATTTT
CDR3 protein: CASSLRRSLAGTDTQYF

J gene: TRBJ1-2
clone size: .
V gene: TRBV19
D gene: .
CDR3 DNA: TGTGCCAGTAGTTCACTTGGGGGGGACTATGGCTACACCTTC
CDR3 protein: CASSSLGGDYGYTF

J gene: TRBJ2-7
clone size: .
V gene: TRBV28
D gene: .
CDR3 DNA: TGTGCCAGCAGGGACTCAGGCCGCGGGGAGTACTTC
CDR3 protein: CASRDSGRGEYF

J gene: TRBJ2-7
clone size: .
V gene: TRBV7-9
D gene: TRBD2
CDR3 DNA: TGTTCCAGCAGCTCCGGCCGCCCTAGCGGGAGAGGGATCTCCTACGAGCAGTACTTC
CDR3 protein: CSSSSGRPSGRGISYEQYF

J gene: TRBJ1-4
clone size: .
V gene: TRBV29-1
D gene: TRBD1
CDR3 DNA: TGCAGCGTTGAAGAAAGGGACAGGGGGGCCGAAAAACTGTTTTTT
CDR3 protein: CSVEERDRGAEKLFF

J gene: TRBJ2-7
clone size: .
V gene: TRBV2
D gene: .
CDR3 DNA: TGTGCCACCTATGGAACAGCCTCCTACGAGCAGTACTTC
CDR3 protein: CATYGTASYEQYF

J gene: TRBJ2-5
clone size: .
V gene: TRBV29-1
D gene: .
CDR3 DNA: TGCAGCGTTGCCCTACAGTCCACTCAAGAGACCCAGTACTTC
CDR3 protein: CSVALQSTQETQYF

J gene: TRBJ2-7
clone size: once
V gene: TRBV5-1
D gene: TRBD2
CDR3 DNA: TGCGCCAGCAGCTTCCTAGCGGGAGACTCCTACGAGCAGTACTTC
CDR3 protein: CASSFLAGDSYEQYF

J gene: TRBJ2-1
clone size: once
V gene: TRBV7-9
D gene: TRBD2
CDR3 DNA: TGTGCCAGCAGCGAGACTAGCGGGAGGGCAAAGCAGTTCTTC
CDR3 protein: CASSETSGRAKQFF

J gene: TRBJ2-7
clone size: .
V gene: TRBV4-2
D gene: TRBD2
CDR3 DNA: TGTGCCAGCAGCCAAGATCCGGGCGGGAGGGCCGGTAGGTTGTACGAGCAGTACTTC
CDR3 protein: CASSQDPGGRAGRLYEQYF

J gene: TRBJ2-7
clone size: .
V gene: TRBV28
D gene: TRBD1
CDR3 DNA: TGTGCCAGCAGTCCATTTACGGGGACAGGGGGCCGACGGGGGGGCGGGGGGAAGTACTTC
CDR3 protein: CASSPFTGTGGRRGGGGKYF